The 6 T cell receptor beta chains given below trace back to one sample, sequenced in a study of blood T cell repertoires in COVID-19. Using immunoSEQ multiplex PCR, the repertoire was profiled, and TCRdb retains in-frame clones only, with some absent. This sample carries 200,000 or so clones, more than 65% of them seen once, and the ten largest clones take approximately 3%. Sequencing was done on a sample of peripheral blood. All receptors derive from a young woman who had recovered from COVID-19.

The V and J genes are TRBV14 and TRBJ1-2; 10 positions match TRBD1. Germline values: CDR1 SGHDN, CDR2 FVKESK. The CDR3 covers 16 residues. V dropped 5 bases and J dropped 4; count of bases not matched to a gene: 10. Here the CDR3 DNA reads TGTGCCAGCAGCATCTTGACAGGGGGCGCGGGCTATGGCTACACCTTC. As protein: CASSILTGGAGYGYTF.

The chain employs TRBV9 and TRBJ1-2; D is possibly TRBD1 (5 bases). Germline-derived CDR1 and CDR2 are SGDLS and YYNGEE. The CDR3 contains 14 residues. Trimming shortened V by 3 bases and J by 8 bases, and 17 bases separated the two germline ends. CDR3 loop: CASSEVTSKGGYTF. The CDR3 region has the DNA TGTGCCAGCAGCGAGGTTACTTCAAAGGGGGGCTACACCTTC.

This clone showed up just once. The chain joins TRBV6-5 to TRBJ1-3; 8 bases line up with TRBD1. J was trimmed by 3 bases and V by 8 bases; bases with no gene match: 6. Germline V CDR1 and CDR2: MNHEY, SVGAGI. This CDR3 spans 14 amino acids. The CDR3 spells CASEDRGRGNTIYF. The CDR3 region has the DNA TGTGCCAGCGAAGACAGGGGCCGTGGAAACACCATATATTTT.

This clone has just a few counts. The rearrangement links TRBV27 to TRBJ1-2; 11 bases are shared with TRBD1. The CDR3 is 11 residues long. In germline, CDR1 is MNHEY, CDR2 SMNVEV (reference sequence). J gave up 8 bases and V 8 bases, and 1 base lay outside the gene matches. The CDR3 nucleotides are TGTGCCAGCGGGACAGGGGGAGGCTACACCTTC. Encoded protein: CASGTGGGYTF.

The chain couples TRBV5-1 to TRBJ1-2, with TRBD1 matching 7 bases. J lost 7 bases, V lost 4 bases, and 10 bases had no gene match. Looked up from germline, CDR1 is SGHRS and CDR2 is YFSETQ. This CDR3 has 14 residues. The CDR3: CASSPGQERSGYTF. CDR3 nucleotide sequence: TGCGCCAGCAGCCCCGGACAGGAAAGGAGTGGCTACACCTTC.

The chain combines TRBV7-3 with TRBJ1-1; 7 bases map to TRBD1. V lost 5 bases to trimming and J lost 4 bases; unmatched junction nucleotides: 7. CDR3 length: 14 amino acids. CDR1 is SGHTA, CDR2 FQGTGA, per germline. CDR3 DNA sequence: TGTGCCAGCAGCCCCGACAGGGTAAGCACTGAAGCTTTCTTT. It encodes CASSPDRVSTEAFF.